This T cell receptor beta chain was sequenced in a study of T cells in Graves' hyperthyroidism and ophthalmopathy. RNA transcripts gave rise to amplified TCR beta CDR3 regions. RT-PCR in the first round (using the HTBI primer set) targeted the TCR CDR3. Each CDR3 protein is one row after TCRdb ran MiXCR on the multiplex PCR reads. The data hold about 300,000 distinct CDR3 sequences, with over 15% observed a single time. The CDR3 length is 15 residues. Looked up from germline, CDR1 is SGHKS and CDR2 is YYEKEE (reference sequence). A note on this clonotype: Relative to the germline gene, one junction end is altered; a read error may explain this.

The genes are TRBV5-5 and TRBJ1-5; D gene ambiguous. Specimen: blood. The sequence was obtained from a man aged 30-40 years with Graves' hyperthyroidism. The CDR3 sequence is CASKPDTYSNQPQHF. The CDR3 bases are TGCGCCAGCAAGCCCGACACGTATAGCAATCAGCCCCAGCATTTT.